This T cell receptor (beta chain) appears in the sequencing data of a study of blood T cells in healthy people across ages. As for the study in general: With template switching, about one barcoded beta molecule was captured per two T cells.

The CDR3 has 15 residues. Germline trimming cut 1 base from V and 7 bases from J; bases unmatched to any gene: 8. Germline CDR1 reads MNHNY; CDR2 reads SVGAGI (reference sequence). Primers used in a second PCR of roughly 7 to 11 cycles were a sample-barcoded 5' primer and a J-beta primer mix. TCRdb passed the 5' RACE reads through MiXCR, listing each CDR3 protein once. Among hundreds of thousands of distinct CDR3 sequences listed, 22% were seen once. This clonotype was counted many times. The chain is built from TRBV6-6 and TRBJ1-2; 8 nucleotides agree with TRBD1. This clonotype was obtained from a man between 65 and 80 years old in good health. The material sequenced was blood. Here the CDR3 reads CASSYYRDRLGGYTF. The CDR3 DNA reads TGTGCCAGCAGTTACTACCGGGACAGGCTGGGTGGCTACACCTTC.